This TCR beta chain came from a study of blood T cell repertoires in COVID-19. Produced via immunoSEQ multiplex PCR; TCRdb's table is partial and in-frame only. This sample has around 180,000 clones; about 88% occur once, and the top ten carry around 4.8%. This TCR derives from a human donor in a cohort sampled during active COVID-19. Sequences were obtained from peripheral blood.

The CDR3 sequence: CASSFSGGGNSPLHF. DNA for the CDR3: TGTGCCAGCAGCTTTTCAGGGGGTGGGAATTCACCCCTCCACTTT. The V call is TRBV11-2, the J call TRBJ1-6; TRBD1 aligns across 7 bases. The germline CDR1 and CDR2 sequences are SGHAT and FQNNGV. Unmatched junction bases numbered 6, after V lost 3 bases and J lost 7 bases. The CDR3 covers 15 residues.